Listed below are T cell receptor beta chains from one sample, sequenced in a study of blood T cell repertoires in COVID-19. Here immunoSEQ multiplex PCR was the method, and the copy in TCRdb shows in-frame clones only, minus some. The sample shows 250,000 to 300,000 clones, about nine tenths of them seen only once. Source material: peripheral blood. The receptors were gathered from a woman aged 30 to 39 with COVID-19, enrolled during active disease. CDR3s include the opening cysteine and the closing phenylalanine or tryptophan. D genes are given only for firm matches. Clone sizes are given selectively: once, few, many, or a class where the clone is expanded.

J | length | D | V | size | DNA | CDR3
TRBJ2-1 | 17 | TRBD2 | TRBV7-3 | . | TGTGCCAGCAGCCCACGGACTAGCCTTTCCTCCTACAATGAGCAGTTCTTC | CASSPRTSLSSYNEQFF
TRBJ2-1 | 13 | . | TRBV2 | few | TGTGCCGTCTGGGCGCCCTCCTACAATGAGCAGTTCTTC | CAVWAPSYNEQFF
TRBJ1-2 | 13 | TRBD1 | TRBV6-5 | once | TGTGCCAGCAGTCCCGACAGGGGCTATGGCTACACCTTC | CASSPDRGYGYTF
TRBJ2-5 | 16 | . | TRBV7-2 | once | TGTGCCAGCAGCGGCGGCCCGGGACTCCTACAAGAGACCCAGTACTTC | CASSGGPGLLQETQYF
TRBJ2-1 | 15 | . | TRBV7-7 | . | TGTGCTAGCAGCTTAGGCAGGGTCGCCTACAATGAGCAGTTCTTC | CASSLGRVAYNEQFF
TRBJ2-2 | 15 | TRBD2 | TRBV18 | . | TGTGCCAGCTCACCAAGGCGGGAGGGCACCGGGGAGCTGTTTTTT | CASSPRREGTGELFF
TRBJ2-1 | 15 | TRBD2 | TRBV5-1 | . | TGCGCCAGCAGCCAATCGGGGGGGCTCTACAATGAGCAGTTCTTC | CASSQSGGLYNEQFF
TRBJ1-3 | 17 | . | TRBV9 | . | TGTGCCAGCAGCGCCTCGGGAGGGGGGCGATCTGGAAACACCATATATTTT | CASSASGGGRSGNTIYF
TRBJ2-1 | 14 | TRBD2 | TRBV15 | . | TGTGCCACCAAAGTCGCGGGAGGGCCCAATGAGCAGTTCTTC | CATKVAGGPNEQFF
TRBJ2-7 | 12 | . | TRBV6-5 | once | TGTGCCAGCAGCATACTAGATTACGAGCAGTACTTC | CASSILDYEQYF
TRBJ2-7 | 16 | TRBD2 | TRBV6-5 | . | TGTGCCAGCAGTTATTGGGGTAGCGGGAGGAATTACGAGCAGTACTTC | CASSYWGSGRNYEQYF
TRBJ1-5 | 15 | . | TRBV7-2 | few | TGTGCCAGCAGCTTAACCCGGGGTAGCAATCAGCCCCAGCATTTT | CASSLTRGSNQPQHF
TRBJ2-5 | 13 | TRBD1 | TRBV19 | . | TGTGCCAGTAGGGGACAGAGTCAAGAGACCCAGTACTTC | CASRGQSQETQYF
TRBJ2-2 | 16 | TRBD2 | TRBV9 | once | TGTGCCAGCAGCGTAGAGGCGGGAGCATACACCGGGGAGCTGTTTTTT | CASSVEAGAYTGELFF
TRBJ1-2 | 14 | . | TRBV6-5 | few | TGTGCCAGCAGTTATAGGGTCAGGGCTGGAGGCTACACCTTC | CASSYRVRAGGYTF
TRBJ1-5 | 14 | TRBD1 | TRBV6-5 | once | TGTGCCTCGAGAAGAGGGGGCCCTGGTCAGCCCCAGCATTTT | CASRRGGPGQPQHF
TRBJ1-4 | 15 | TRBD1 | TRBV10-3 | . | TGTGCCATCAGTGACCCGGGACAGCCAAATGAAAAACTGTTTTTT | CAISDPGQPNEKLFF
TRBJ2-7 | 11 | . | TRBV29-1 | . | TGCAGCGTTTCCCGGGGGAGGGAGCAGTACTTC | CSVSRGREQYF
TRBJ1-2 | 13 | . | TRBV2 | . | TGTGCCAGCAGTGAAGGGACAGACTATGGCTACACCTTC | CASSEGTDYGYTF
TRBJ2-5 | 15 | . | TRBV5-1 | . | TGCGCCAGCAGCATGGGTGGGGGGACTCAAGAGACCCAGTACTTC | CASSMGGGTQETQYF
TRBJ2-7 | 15 | TRBD2 | TRBV6-5 | . | TGTGCCAGCACCGCTACTAGCGGGAGTTCCTACGAGCAGTACTTC | CASTATSGSSYEQYF
TRBJ2-6 | 16 | . | TRBV15 | . | TGTGCCACCAGCAGAGATCTCAGGGCTGGGGCCAACGTCCTGACTTTC | CATSRDLRAGANVLTF